The sequence of this T cell receptor (beta chain) was determined in a study of CD8+ T cells in alopecia areata (dated by TCRdb to between 2018 and 2020). Context from the whole study: Treated patients were enrolled in an open-label pilot trial of oral tofacitinib at 5 to 10 mg twice daily for moderate-to-severe alopecia areata. The study used high-throughput TCRbeta sequencing to examine T cell clonal expansion in alopecia areata, in both the C3H/HeJ mouse model and human patients. TCRbeta CDR3 regions were amplified by immunoSEQ multiplex PCR using 35 Vbeta forward and 13 Jbeta reverse primers. Biopsies were taken from tofacitinib-treated patients at baseline and at 4 and 24 weeks of treatment, and a later scalp biopsy was taken in several of the tofacitinib-treated patients. In humans, TCRbeta sequencing was performed on scalp tissue and on sorted CD4+ and CD8+ peripheral blood T cells from healthy controls and from patients with patchy or totalis/universalis alopecia areata. Patients stayed on tofacitinib for 6 to 18 months and then had 6 months of follow-up off drug so that delayed response and recurrence could be assessed. The RNA source kit depended on sample type: the PAXgene miRNA kit for fixed scalp, the miRNeasy kit for PBMCs, and the RNeasy kit for mouse skin. Scalp clonality was compared among normal scalp (n=4), patchy alopecia areata scalp (n=8), and alopecia totalis/universalis scalp (n=8).

Library creation used the immunoSEQ multiplex PCR assay. RNA was extracted from all samples and reverse transcribed into cDNA as template for TCR sequencing. SuperScript III was used for first-strand cDNA synthesis, primed with a 2:1 mix of oligo-dT and random hexamers. A synthetic immune receptor repertoire was used to measure amplification bias, and any remaining bias was corrected computationally. The original methods were these. Raw reads were preprocessed to remove errors, and CDR3 was defined according to IMGT conventions as the region from the conserved cysteine to phenylalanine. Clonality was calculated as 1 minus Shannon entropy normalized by log2 of the number of productive unique TCRs. Whether scalp clones were CD4 or CD8 was inferred by matching scalp TCRbeta sequences against CD4 and CD8 repertoires sorted from blood. TCRdb's version of the immuneACCESS table is confined to in-frame rearrangements and falls short of the full clone set. An unresolved V gene accounts for under half of the shortfall where checked; the remainder is of unknown origin. Clone size and V and J calls were adopted from that table, with D and trimming inferred from the DNA. The sample has about 97,000 clones on record, approximately 42% of them singletons. The ten most abundant clones make up 1.3% of the sample.

Peripheral blood and lesional scalp punch biopsies were obtained from patients with alopecia areata. PBMCs were isolated by density centrifugation and stained for CD3, CD4 and CD8, after which CD4+ and CD8+ T cells were sorted on a FACSAria. The paper as a whole reports these results and caveats: Compared with normal scalp, lesional scalp, particularly in alopecia totalis/universalis, had higher clonality and more expanded CD8+ clones, which suggests antigenic drive. Resident alphabeta T cells in normal human skin are also sequenced, complicating scalp TCR repertoire analysis, unlike mouse skin dominated by gammadelta T cells. Compared with mice, TCR sequences shared between patients were less clear, possibly partly because of HLA diversity across the patient population.

From the cysteine through the phenylalanine, the CDR3 covers 13 amino acids. Kept here is only the CDR3 DNA, which spans 39 bases and is read in frame from base 1. At the junction V is shortened by 6 bases and J by 3 bases; bases outside the gene matches: 5. Per the germline V gene (reference sequence), SEHNR is the CDR1 and FQNEAQ is the CDR2. Points on this clone: Its antigen target is currently unknown. No much larger clone exists at a distance of one base, and base qualities are not known.

The chain was built from TRBV7-9 and TRBJ2-7; 7 bases in the middle match TRBD1. This TCR came from a human donor with alopecia areata. The sample was CD4+ T cells sorted from blood. The sequenced DNA: TGTGCCAGCAGACAGGGGCCCGACTACGAGCAGTACTTC. The encoded protein is CASRQGPDYEQYF.